The rows below give T cell receptor beta chains drawn from one sample of a study of glioma-infiltrating T cells. TCRdb reprocessed the multiplex PCR reads with MiXCR, giving one entry per CDR3 protein. The table has 300,000 to 450,000 distinct CDR3 sequences, 41% seen once; the top ten hold around 13%. The sequencing sample was made of glioma tissue, nonneoplastic brain tissue, or PBMCs (not recorded which). The receptor source for this set is a human donor with low-grade glioma or glioblastoma, undergoing nonglioma brain surgery, or in good health (not recorded which). Both conserved end residues are part of each CDR3. The D gene is left open where the match is weak. Clone size is given for some rows only: seen once, a few or many times, or a class if the clone is expanded.

>TRBJ1-4|TRBV7-7|14|TRBD1|.
CASRPFRGNEKLFF
TGTGCCAGCAGACCCTTCAGGGGGAATGAAAAACTGTTTTTT
>TRBJ2-3|TRBV4-2|17|.|many
CASSQADRPSSTDTQYF
TGTGCCAGCAGCCAAGCAGACAGGCCCTCTAGCACAGATACGCAGTATTTT
>TRBJ1-5|TRBV19|12|.|few
CASSPPGPNQHF
TGTGCCAGTAGTCCCCCCGGGCCAAACCAGCATTTT
>TRBJ2-5|TRBV28|16|TRBD1|few
CASSLRLGQGTKTQYF
TGTGCCAGCAGTTTGCGGTTGGGACAGGGCACAAAGACCCAGTACTTC
>TRBJ2-6|TRBV10-3|17|TRBD1|few
CAVSDRASTSGANVLTF
TGTGCCGTCAGCGACAGGGCCTCAACCTCTGGGGCCAACGTCCTGACTTTC
>TRBJ2-7|TRBV20-1|15|TRBD2|few
CSASRGPSGTYEQYF
TGCAGTGCCTCTCGAGGGCCTAGCGGCACCTACGAGCAGTACTTC
>TRBJ1-6|TRBV25-1|13|.|.
CASSDPGDSPLHF
TGTGCCAGCAGTGATCCGGGAGATTCACCCCTCCACTTT
>TRBJ1-6|TRBV7-4|13|.|.
CASSLIQGGPLHF
TGTGCCAGCAGCTTAATACAGGGCGGACCCCTCCACTTT
>TRBJ1-2|TRBV27|12|.|many
CATRSSNYGYTF
TGTGCCACCAGATCGTCTAACTATGGCTACACCTTC
>TRBJ1-6|TRBV7-8|16|TRBD1|many
CASSPGTGAYNSPLHF
TGTGCCAGCAGCCCAGGGACAGGGGCCTATAATTCACCCCTCCACTTT
>TRBJ2-4|TRBV6-2/TRBV6-3|16|.|few
CASSYGLNLAKNIQYF
TGTGCCAGCAGTTATGGACTAAACCTAGCCAAAAACATTCAGTACTTC
>TRBJ2-3|TRBV12-3/TRBV12-4|14|TRBD2|.
CASSFGTSGDTQYF
TGTGCCAGCAGTTTCGGGACTAGCGGAGATACGCAGTATTTT
>TRBJ2-1|TRBV20-1|14|.|few
CSARPGPSWAEQFF
TGCAGTGCTAGACCGGGACCCAGCTGGGCTGAGCAGTTCTTC
>TRBJ2-5|TRBV7-2|14|TRBD1|few
CASSSRQGRETQYF
TGTGCCAGCAGCTCCCGACAGGGGCGAGAGACCCAGTACTTC
>TRBJ2-1|TRBV6-1|14|TRBD2|many
CASSPRGSRNEQFF
TGTGCCAGCAGCCCCCGCGGGAGCCGCAATGAGCAGTTCTTC
>TRBJ2-7|TRBV19|14|TRBD2|.
CASSIGGGIYEQYF
TGTGCCAGTAGTATAGGCGGGGGAATCTACGAGCAGTACTTC
>TRBJ1-1|TRBV11-2|14|.|.
CASSLYVASTEAFF
TGTGCCAGCAGCTTATACGTAGCTAGCACTGAAGCTTTCTTT
>TRBJ1-3|TRBV6-5|17|.|.
CASSYSIWVLSGTTIYF
TGTGCCAGCAGTTACTCGATATGGGTCCTCTCTGGAACCACCATATATTTT
>TRBJ2-3|TRBV12-3/TRBV12-4|15|TRBD2|.
CASSRTSGGKDTQYF
TGTGCCAGCAGTCGGACTAGCGGGGGGAAGGATACGCAGTATTTT
>TRBJ2-3|TRBV20-1|14|.|few
CSASFKEAWDTQYF
TGCAGTGCTAGTTTCAAGGAAGCTTGGGATACGCAGTATTTT
>TRBJ1-2|TRBV19|14|.|few
CASSITQARYGYTF
TGTGCCAGTAGTATTACGCAGGCGCGGTATGGCTACACCTTC
>TRBJ1-1|TRBV6-1|13|.|few
CASIGHEDTEAFF
TGTGCCAGCATTGGCCACGAGGACACTGAAGCTTTCTTT
>TRBJ2-7|TRBV10-3|16|TRBD2|.
CAISESWASGSYEQYF
TGTGCCATCAGTGAGTCTTGGGCTAGCGGGAGCTACGAGCAGTACTTC
>TRBJ1-1|TRBV27|13|.|few
CASSLRHHTGAFF
TGTGCCAGCAGTCTGCGACACCACACTGGAGCTTTCTTT
>TRBJ1-2|TRBV27|17|.|few
CASSLSASLAGLGGYTF
TGTGCCAGCAGTTTATCAGCATCGCTGGCGGGGCTCGGGGGCTACACCTTC
>TRBJ2-5|TRBV6-1|14|.|many
CASSEWSYQETQYF
TGTGCCAGCAGTGAATGGTCCTACCAAGAGACCCAGTACTTC
>TRBJ2-3|TRBV9|15|TRBD2|once
CASSHAAGIQDTQYF
TGTGCCAGCAGCCATGCAGCGGGGATCCAAGATACGCAGTATTTT
>TRBJ1-1|TRBV29-1|12|.|few
CSVPQGPIEAFF
TGCAGCGTTCCACAGGGCCCGATTGAAGCTTTCTTT
>TRBJ2-1|TRBV7-2|18|TRBD2|.
CASSPGLAGVGLWDEQFF
TGTGCCAGCAGCCCAGGACTAGCGGGAGTAGGATTATGGGATGAGCAGTTCTTC
>TRBJ2-7|TRBV15|14|.|few
CATSPRRDSYEQYF
TGTGCCACCAGCCCCCGTAGGGATTCCTACGAGCAGTACTTC
>TRBJ2-7|TRBV20-1|11|.|.
CSASGAYEQYF
TGCAGTGCTAGTGGCGCCTACGAGCAGTACTTC
>TRBJ2-5|TRBV7-2|12|.|.
CASSSLRETQYF
TGTGCCAGCAGCTCACTAAGGGAGACCCAGTACTTC
>TRBJ1-2|TRBV5-1|14|.|.
CASSLSLEQSGYTF
TGCGCCAGCAGCTTGTCCCTGGAACAAAGTGGCTACACCTTC
>TRBJ2-7|TRBV27|15|TRBD2|many
CASSSQSGSEGEQYF
TGTGCCAGCAGTTCCCAGAGCGGGAGCGAGGGGGAGCAGTACTTC
>TRBJ2-1|TRBV27|13|TRBD2|few
CASSLTSVGEQFF
TGTGCCAGCAGTTTGACTAGCGTGGGTGAGCAGTTCTTC
>TRBJ1-2|TRBV18|16|.|.
CASSLTAGQRFGGYTF
TGTGCCAGCTCCCTCACGGCTGGACAGCGTTTTGGTGGCTACACCTTC
>TRBJ1-1|TRBV6-1|13|.|many
CASSYGTNTEAFF
TGTGCCAGCAGCTACGGAACGAACACTGAAGCTTTCTTT
>TRBJ1-4|TRBV7-6|15|.|.
CASSFLSGRGEKLFF
TGTGCCAGCAGCTTTTTGTCAGGACGAGGTGAAAAACTGTTTTTT
>TRBJ2-7|TRBV20-1|13|TRBD2|many
CSAVGSGRHEQYF
TGCAGTGCTGTGGGTAGCGGGAGACACGAGCAGTACTTC
>TRBJ1-1|TRBV7-9|15|TRBD1|.
CASSLNRAGGTEAFF
TGTGCCAGCAGCTTAAACAGGGCAGGGGGCACTGAAGCTTTCTTT
>TRBJ1-5|TRBV20-1|13|.|many
CSASEALNQPQHF
TGCAGTGCTAGTGAGGCCCTTAATCAGCCCCAGCATTTT
>TRBJ2-1|TRBV28|15|.|many
CASSFQVGSYNEQFF
TGTGCCAGCAGTTTTCAAGTAGGATCCTACAATGAGCAGTTCTTC
>TRBJ1-5|TRBV12-3/TRBV12-4|14|.|few
CASSFLTADQPQHF
TGTGCCAGCAGTTTTTTGACTGCCGATCAGCCCCAGCATTTT
>TRBJ2-7|TRBV29-1|13|.|once
CSVAGGQIYEQYF
TGCAGCGTTGCTGGGGGACAAATATACGAGCAGTACTTC
>TRBJ2-1|TRBV28|10|.|many
CASSFNEQFF
TGTGCCAGCAGTTTCAATGAGCAGTTCTTC
>TRBJ2-7|TRBV20-1|13|.|.
CSARPQDSYEQYF
TGCAGTGCGCGACCCCAAGACTCCTACGAGCAGTACTTC